Presented here are 13 T cell receptor beta chains from one specimen sequenced in a study of blood T cell repertoires in COVID-19. Generated by immunoSEQ multiplex PCR, the TCRdb table keeps only in-frame clones and is missing some. Among 75,000 to 80,000 clones listed, 88% were seen once. Sequenced input: peripheral blood. The source of these receptors is a human donor in a cohort sampled during active COVID-19.

This sequence joins TRBV4-3 and TRBJ1-4, with D perhaps TRBD1 (5 bases). The germline V gene has CDR1 LGHNA and CDR2 YSLEER. The CDR3 has 15 amino acids. V was trimmed by 1 base and J by 7 bases, leaving 13 bases between them. For the CDR3, the DNA is TGCGCCAGCAGCCAAGGCCAGGGAATGGGTGAAAAACTGTTTTTT. This codes for CASSQGQGMGEKLFF.

The J gene is TRBJ2-7, the V gene TRBV13, with 14 bases aligning to TRBD2. CDR3 length: 20 amino acids. CDR1 is PRHDT and CDR2 is FYEKMQ in the germline V gene (reference sequence). The ends lost 0 bases at V and 2 bases at J; junction bases unmatched: 12. The CDR3 region is CASSLGKRLAGGPIPYEQYF. CDR3 DNA: TGTGCCAGCAGCTTAGGCAAAAGACTAGCGGGAGGGCCCATACCCTACGAGCAGTACTTC.

V is TRBV5-4 and J is TRBJ2-7; perhaps TRBD1 as D (6 bases). This CDR3 contains 16 residues. The V end was cut by 0 bases, the J end by 2 bases, with 15 bases between. Germline assignment: CDR1 SGHNT and CDR2 YYREEE (reference sequence). CDR3 sequence (DNA): TGTGCCAGCAGCTTGGGCCCCCAGGGGACCACCTACGAGCAGTACTTC. Translation: CASSLGPQGTTYEQYF.

The chain uses TRBV3-1 (or the pseudogene TRBV3-2) and TRBJ2-1; TRBD2 agrees at 11 bases. V gave up 4 bases and J gave up 7 bases; unmatched junction bases: 0. Germline V gene lookup returns CDR1 LGHDT and CDR2 YNNKEL (reference sequence). There are 13 residues in the CDR3. In DNA, the CDR3 is TGTGCCAGCAGCCGGACTAGCGGGAATGAGCAGTTCTTC. It specifies CASSRTSGNEQFF.

DNA of the CDR3: TGTGCCAGCAGCCCCTTGGCGAGCGGGAGGGGTAGGGAGCAGTTCTTC. Translation: CASSPLASGRGREQFF. The J gene is TRBJ2-1, the V gene TRBV7-3; 10 bases are a match to TRBD2. This CDR3 comprises 16 residues. V lost 5 bases, J lost 10 bases, and 14 bases stayed unmatched. Germline V gene data show CDR1 as SGHTA and CDR2 as FQGTGA.

The genes are TRBV19 and TRBJ1-3; a weak D match, TRBD1 (5 bases). The CDR3 runs 13 residues. In germline, CDR1 is LNHDA, CDR2 SQIVND (reference sequence). The ends were cut back, 6 bases at V and 4 bases at J, with 10 bases in the middle. This CDR3 is CASRTGEGNTIYF. In DNA form, the CDR3 reads TGTGCCAGTAGAACAGGTGAAGGAAACACCATATATTTT.

The CDR3 coding sequence is TGTGCCAGCAGCTTTTGGGGGCGCTCGGGTGGCTACACCTTC. Protein sequence: CASSFWGRSGGYTF. This chain links TRBV7-8 with TRBJ1-2; D is possibly TRBD1 (6 bases). From germline, CDR1 is SGHVS and CDR2 FQNEAQ. V was shortened by 3 bases and J by 7 bases, with 15 bases between the two germline ends. The CDR3 consists of 14 residues.

The chain combines TRBV7-8 with TRBJ2-3, with 10 bases lining up with TRBD2. V was pared by 5 bases and J by 1 base, with 15 bases of the junction left unmatched. The length of the CDR3 is 19 residues. Germline CDR1 is SGHVS and CDR2 is FQNEAQ. The CDR3 protein is CASSIGWLAGGRGTDTQYF. CDR3 DNA: TGTGCCAGCAGCATCGGTTGGTTAGCGGGGGGTAGGGGCACAGATACGCAGTATTTT.

V gene TRBV3-1 (or the pseudogene TRBV3-2) combines with J gene TRBJ2-7; 8 positions match TRBD2. J gave up 7 bases and V 5 bases, and 7 bases lay outside the gene matches. The CDR3 contains 13 residues. Per the germline V gene, CDR1 is LGHDT and CDR2 is YNNKEL (reference sequence). In DNA, the CDR3 is TGTGCCAGCAGCACAGGACTAGCTGGGGAGCAGTACTTC. It is translated as CASSTGLAGEQYF.

The chain carries TRBV5-6 and TRBJ2-7; no reliable D call. There are 13 residues in the CDR3. Deletions cut 4 bases from V and 6 bases from J, with 14 bases between. Germline CDR1 SGHDT, CDR2 YYEEEE. The CDR3, as DNA: TGTGCCAGCAGCCGCGGCGCCTTTGGCGAGCAGTACTTC. Protein product: CASSRGAFGEQYF.

CDR3 region: CASSPRGGETQYF. The DNA of the CDR3 is TGCGCCAGCAGCCCCCGTGGGGGGGAGACCCAGTACTTC. J is TRBJ2-5 and V is TRBV4-1, with D possibly TRBD2 on 6 matching bases. This CDR3 spans 13 amino acids. The V gene's germline CDR1 is MGHRA and CDR2 YSYEKL. V lost 4 bases, J lost 5 bases, and 11 bases lay in between.

In its sample, this clone was seen a few times. The rearrangement joins TRBV7-6 to TRBJ1-5, with a weak D call TRBD1 (5 bases). This CDR3 comprises 13 residues. The V and J ends lost 5 bases and 3 bases respectively, with 8 bases between them. Germline values: CDR1 SGHVS, CDR2 FNYEAQ. This chain's CDR3 is CASSPDNNQPQHF. The CDR3 DNA reads TGTGCCAGCAGCCCGGACAACAATCAGCCCCAGCATTTT.

This chain connects TRBV28 to TRBJ2-7, with D possibly being TRBD2 (5 bases). Germline CDR1 and CDR2: MDHEN and SYDVKM. This CDR3 contains 15 residues. The V and J ends lost 6 bases and 2 bases respectively, with 17 bases between them. CDR3 protein: CASRGSSARAYEQYF. Here the CDR3 DNA reads TGTGCCAGCAGGGGAAGTAGCGCGCGGGCCTACGAGCAGTACTTC.